Shown below are 20 T cell receptor beta chains from a single sample sequenced in a study of immune evolution from preneoplasia to lung adenocarcinoma. Sequencing was performed with immunoSEQ multiplex PCR; in TCRdb, only in-frame clones are kept and a portion is missing. The sample records several thousand clones, approximately 80% being singletons. The material sequenced was FFPE adjacent normal lung tissue. The receptors come from an older donor with lung adenocarcinoma.

V is TRBV18 and J is TRBJ2-3; no definite D call. Germline lookup yields CDR1 KGHSH and CDR2 LQKENI. The CDR3 is 14 amino acids. V was shortened by 1 base and J by 6 bases, with 11 bases between the two germline ends. CDR3 sequence (DNA): TGTGCCAGCTCACCACTACCCAGGTTGGATACGCAGTATTTT. This translates into CASSPLPRLDTQYF.

This chain links TRBV18 with TRBJ1-2; D is undetermined. Germline V gene sequence: CDR1 KGHSH, CDR2 LQKENI. This CDR3 contains 15 residues. The V and J ends lost 2 bases and 8 bases respectively, with 18 bases between them. The CDR3 protein is CASSPVGTDSMGYTF. The DNA of the CDR3 is TGTGCCAGCTCACCAGTGGGAACCGACTCTATGGGCTACACCTTC. The full variable domain, with the rest looked up from reference TRBV18 and TRBJ1-2, is NAGVMQNPRHLVRRRGQEARLRCSPMKGHSHVYWYRQLPEEGLKFMVYLQKENIIDESGMPKERFSAEFPKEGPSILRIQQVVRGDSAAYFCASSPVGTDSMGYTFGSGTRLTVV.

This clone was found a few times. The chain is built from TRBV2 and TRBJ2-1; 7 nucleotides align to TRBD2. Germline CDR1 is SNHLY and CDR2 is FYNNEI. V dropped 6 bases and J dropped 2; count of bases not matched to a gene: 1. The CDR3 runs 13 residues. The CDR3 sequence is CASRGRAYNEQFF. In DNA, the CDR3 is TGTGCCAGCAGAGGGAGGGCCTACAATGAGCAGTTCTTC. Full variable domain (rest looked up from reference TRBV2 and TRBJ2-1): EPEVTQTPSHQVTQMGQEVILRCVPISNHLYFYWYRQILGQKVEFLVSFYNNEISEKSEIFDDQFSVERPDGSNFTLKIRSTKLEDSAMYFCASRGRAYNEQFFGPGTRLTVL.

V and J are TRBV28 and TRBJ2-7; the D call may be TRBD1 or TRBD2 (6 bases each). The length of the CDR3 is 16 residues. Germline loops: CDR1 MDHEN, CDR2 SYDVKM. Trimming stripped 4 bases from V and 3 bases from J, with 19 bases between. CDR3 in amino acids: CASSSPGAGDYYEQYF. Written as DNA, the CDR3 is TGTGCCAGCAGTTCCCCGGGGGCAGGGGATTACTACGAGCAGTACTTC.

This clone was observed a few times. V gene TRBV7-9 combines with J gene TRBJ2-7; 9 bases line up with TRBD1. The junction had 10 bases not matched to a gene; V was cut back by 5 bases and J by 2 bases. Germline V gene lookup returns CDR1 SEHNR and CDR2 FQNEAQ (reference sequence). CDR3 length: 16 residues. CDR3 loop: CASSPPAGTGPYEQYF. Here the CDR3 DNA reads TGTGCCAGCAGCCCCCCCGCCGGGACAGGGCCCTACGAGCAGTACTTC.

This clone turned up a few times. This chain connects TRBV6-1 to TRBJ2-7; D might be TRBD1 (6 bases). The V end was cut by 8 bases, the J end by 3 bases, with 17 bases between. Per germline, CDR1 MNHNS and CDR2 SASEGT. The CDR3 has 14 residues. This CDR3 reads CASVRGPQGYEQYF. For the CDR3, the DNA is TGTGCCAGCGTTCGGGGCCCACAGGGCTACGAGCAGTACTTC.

The rearrangement joins TRBV7-9 to TRBJ1-5; D might be TRBD1 (6 bases). This CDR3 has 14 residues. V was shortened by 4 bases and J by 1 base, with 8 bases between the two germline ends. The germline CDR1 and CDR2 sequences are SEHNR and FQNEAQ (reference sequence). CDR3 loop: CASSSTGSNQPQHF. The CDR3 DNA follows: TGTGCCAGCAGCTCAACAGGGAGCAATCAGCCCCAGCATTTT.

V and J are TRBV20-1 and TRBJ1-1; D call uncertain. The CDR3 contains 11 residues. The germline V gene has CDR1 DFQATT and CDR2 SNEGSKA (reference sequence). Trimming took off 3 bases at V and 10 bases at J, with 12 bases between the two ends. CDR3 coding DNA: TGCAGTGCTAGCCGAGACTTGGGAGCTTTCTTT. It yields the protein CSASRDLGAFF.

The chain employs TRBV6-5 and TRBJ1-4, with 12 positions matching TRBD1. Per the germline V gene, CDR1 is MNHEY and CDR2 is SVGAGI. Trimming took 0 bases from V and 8 from J; bases not matched to a gene: 1. CDR3 size: 15 residues. The CDR3: CASSYSGTGGEKLFF. For the CDR3, the DNA is TGTGCCAGCAGTTACTCGGGGACAGGGGGCGAAAAACTGTTTTTT.

This clone was seen just once. The V gene is TRBV4-3, the J gene TRBJ2-3; the match to TRBD2 covers 10 bases. With 6 bases clipped from V and 0 bases from J, the junction kept 3 bases outside the gene matches. The CDR3 length is 15 residues. Germline V gene lookup returns CDR1 LGHNA and CDR2 YSLEER. The CDR3 reads CASRQTSGSTDTQYF. The CDR3 DNA reads TGCGCCAGCAGGCAGACTAGCGGGAGCACAGATACGCAGTATTTT.

In nucleotides, the CDR3 is TGTGCCAGCTCACCCCGGGACAGCCTTATTTCTTATGGCTACACCTTC. Residues: CASSPRDSLISYGYTF. The V call is TRBV18, the J call TRBJ1-2; 7 bases are a match to TRBD1. The CDR3 is 16 amino acids. J lost 5 bases, V lost 3 bases, and 12 bases had no gene match. The germline gives CDR1 KGHSH, CDR2 LQKENI.

The V gene is TRBV28, the J gene TRBJ1-5; D remains ambiguous. CDR3 size: 14 residues. Germline-derived CDR1 and CDR2 are MDHEN and SYDVKM. V was cut by 3 bases and J by 2 bases, with 8 bases left in between. CDR3 region: CASSFGIGNQPQHF. The CDR3 bases are TGTGCCAGCAGTTTTGGGATCGGCAATCAGCCCCAGCATTTT. Based on the CDR3 plus reference TRBV28 and TRBJ1-5, the full variable domain is DVKVTQSSRYLVKRTGEKVFLECVQDMDHENMFWYRQDPGLGLRLIYFSYDVKMKEKGDIPEGYSVSREKKERFSLILESASTNQTSMYLCASSFGIGNQPQHFGDGTRLSIL.

The chain links TRBV2 to TRBJ1-1; no clear D. Trimming stripped 5 bases from V and 1 base from J, with 5 bases between. Germline CDR1 is SNHLY and CDR2 is FYNNEI. The CDR3 is 12 amino acids. In DNA form, the CDR3 reads TGTGCCAGCAGTCAAACGAACACTGAAGCTTTCTTT. Translating gives CASSQTNTEAFF.

The rearrangement joins TRBV28 to TRBJ1-5; 7 bases align to TRBD1. The germline V gene has CDR1 MDHEN and CDR2 SYDVKM. With V trimmed by 5 bases and J by 8 bases, 9 bases remained unmatched. The CDR3 runs to 14 residues. CDR3 residues: CASSLRDSRKPQHF. The DNA of the CDR3 is TGTGCCAGCAGTCTAAGGGACAGTCGGAAGCCCCAGCATTTT.

The rearrangement joins TRBV28 to TRBJ2-1; 7 nucleotides agree with TRBD1. In germline, CDR1 is MDHEN, CDR2 SYDVKM. The CDR3 totals 15 residues. V was clipped by 5 bases and J by 7 bases; unmatched bases: 11. CDR3 region: CASSPQTGFSNEQFF. The CDR3 DNA sequence: TGTGCCAGCAGTCCGCAGACAGGGTTCTCTAATGAGCAGTTCTTC.

The rearrangement joins TRBV7-9 to TRBJ2-1; a possible D gene is TRBD2 (5 bases). Germline values: CDR1 SEHNR, CDR2 FQNEAQ (reference sequence). This CDR3 has 15 amino acids. V was cut by 7 bases and J by 4 bases, with 17 bases left in between. The DNA for the CDR3 is TGTGCCAGCATCTCAAAAGGAAGCGGATACAATGAGCAGTTCTTC. It encodes CASISKGSGYNEQFF.

The chain combines TRBV30 with TRBJ2-3, with D maybe TRBD2 (6 bases). CDR3 length: 15 residues. The germline V gene has CDR1 GTSNPN and CDR2 SVGIG (reference sequence). The ends were cut back, 2 bases at V and 0 bases at J, with 12 bases in the middle. The CDR3 spells CAWSLGGASTDTQYF. CDR3 sequence (DNA): TGTGCCTGGAGTCTTGGCGGGGCTAGCACAGATACGCAGTATTTT.

The CDR3 loop reads CASSSRGPDEQYF. For the CDR3, the DNA is TGTGCCAGCAGCTCCCGTGGGCCCGACGAGCAGTACTTC. The gene calls are TRBV7-9 and TRBJ2-7; D gene ambiguous. The CDR3 consists of 13 residues. Deletions cut 4 bases from V and 5 bases from J, with 12 bases between. Germline values: CDR1 SEHNR, CDR2 FQNEAQ (reference sequence).

This chain connects TRBV19 to TRBJ2-5; TRBD2 might be the D (6 bases). CDR1 and CDR2 (germline): LNHDA, SQIVND (reference sequence). This CDR3 is built from 14 residues. The V and J ends lost 3 bases and 5 bases respectively, with 13 bases between them. The CDR3 bases are TGTGCCAGTAGTATTGGGGGGATAAGGGAGACCCAGTACTTC. Protein sequence: CASSIGGIRETQYF. The variable domain in full, completed from reference TRBV19 and TRBJ2-5, reads DGGITQSPKYLFRKEGQNVTLSCEQNLNHDAMYWYRQDPGQGLRLIYYSQIVNDFQKGDIAEGYSVSREKKESFPLTVTSAQKNPTAFYLCASSIGGIRETQYFGPGTRLLVL.

The V gene is TRBV5-1, the J gene TRBJ1-1; D remains ambiguous. The CDR3 is 15 amino acids. Trimming took 4 bases from V and 0 from J, leaving 13 bases between them. The germline gives CDR1 SGHRS, CDR2 YFSETQ. CDR3: CASSPRESLNTEAFF. The DNA for the CDR3 is TGCGCCAGCAGCCCGCGGGAGTCCTTGAACACTGAAGCTTTCTTT.